A single sample is the source of the 14 T cell receptor beta chains below, sequenced in a study of shared clonotypes between healthy human individuals. This table comes from immunoSEQ multiplex PCR, and its TCRdb copy is limited to in-frame clones, with some not included. The top ten hold 1.5% of the sample, which has over a million clones, about 77% seen once. The sample comprised memory CD4+ T cells sorted from blood. Subset: CD45RA-negative fraction. These receptor sequences come from a man between 18 and 35 years old in good health.

This sequence joins TRBV7-2 and TRBJ2-3; TRBD1 agrees at 9 bases. The CDR3 length is 11 residues. The V gene end was trimmed by 5 bases and the J gene end by 14 bases; junction bases not matched to a gene: 5. Germline values: CDR1 SGHTA, CDR2 FQGNSA. The CDR3 protein is CASSSGTGRYF. As DNA, the CDR3 is TGTGCCAGCAGCAGCGGGACAGGGCGGTATTTT. Combining the CDR3 with reference TRBV7-2 and TRBJ2-3 gives the whole variable domain GAGVSQSPSNKVTEKGKDVELRCDPISGHTALYWYRQSLGQGLEFLIYFQGNSAPDKSGLPSDRFSAERTGGSVSTLTIQRTQQEDSAVYLCASSSGTGRYFGPGTRLTVL.

The chain combines TRBV4-1 with TRBJ1-4; D remains ambiguous. The germline V and J ends were trimmed by 1 base and 5 bases, with 11 bases remaining between them. Per the germline V gene, CDR1 is MGHRA and CDR2 is YSYEKL. This CDR3 has 15 amino acids. The CDR3 region has the DNA TGCGCCAGCAGCCAAGGTCAGCTACCGAATGAAAAACTGTTTTTT. This gives the protein CASSQGQLPNEKLFF.

The J gene is TRBJ2-7, the V gene TRBV5-4; D may match TRBD1 or TRBD2 (5 bases each). Germline CDR1 is SGHNT and CDR2 is YYREEE (reference sequence). The CDR3 is made up of 14 amino acids. Trimming removed 4 bases at V and 4 bases at J, with 15 bases between. CDR3 nucleotides: TGTGCCAGCAGCACAGAGGCAGGGAGATACGAGCAGTACTTC. The encoded protein is CASSTEAGRYEQYF.

The rearrangement joins TRBV7-3 to TRBJ2-5, with TRBD2 matching 10 bases. J was trimmed by 5 bases and V by 5 bases; bases with no gene match: 8. CDR3 length: 15 residues. Germline values: CDR1 SGHTA, CDR2 FQGTGA. The CDR3 loop is CASSPRAGGPETQYF. The CDR3 DNA is TGTGCCAGCAGCCCCCGAGCGGGGGGGCCCGAGACCCAGTACTTC.

This chain links TRBV5-1 with TRBJ2-5; the match to TRBD2 covers 7 bases. Per the germline V gene, CDR1 is SGHRS and CDR2 is YFSETQ. CDR3 length equals 15 residues. The ends lost 1 base at V and 4 bases at J; junction bases unmatched: 7. CDR3: CASSLNAGAGETQYF. Here the CDR3 DNA reads TGCGCCAGCAGCTTGAATGCGGGAGCGGGAGAGACCCAGTACTTC.

The chain employs TRBV6-5 and TRBJ2-1; 8 positions match TRBD1. The CDR3 extends over 14 amino acids. Germline CDR1 MNHEY, CDR2 SVGAGI. Losses at the gene ends were 5 bases for V and 12 bases for J; bases not matched to a gene: 12. The CDR3 sequence is CASSTTGTGFGQFF. The CDR3 bases are TGTGCCAGCAGTACAACCGGGACAGGTTTTGGGCAGTTCTTC.

The genes are TRBV15 and TRBJ1-1, with 8 bases aligning to TRBD1. The CDR3 consists of 13 residues. Germline CDR1 reads LNHNV; CDR2 reads YYDKDF (reference sequence). J gave up 6 bases and V 3 bases, and 3 bases lay outside the gene matches. The CDR3 loop reads CATSRDRVPEAFF. The CDR3 coding sequence is TGTGCCACCAGCAGGGACAGGGTCCCTGAAGCTTTCTTT.

This clone appeared once. V and J are TRBV4-1 and TRBJ1-2, with D unclear. The CDR3 loop spans 14 amino acids. Per germline, CDR1 MGHRA and CDR2 YSYEKL. With 1 base removed from V and 1 base from J, the gap between germline ends came to 7 bases. CDR3 amino acids: CASSQADNNYGYTF. DNA of the CDR3: TGCGCCAGCAGCCAAGCTGATAATAACTATGGCTACACCTTC.

The J gene is TRBJ2-7, the V gene TRBV7-9; 11 nucleotides align to TRBD2. Germline assignment: CDR1 SEHNR and CDR2 FQNEAQ (reference sequence). J was trimmed by 4 bases and V by 3 bases; bases with no gene match: 5. This CDR3 region has 15 residues. CDR3 in DNA: TGTGCCAGCAGCTTCGAGGCTAGCGGGGGGTACGAGCAGTACTTC. It is translated as CASSFEASGGYEQYF. Full variable domain (remainder filled in from reference TRBV7-9 and TRBJ2-7): DTGVSQNPRHKITKRGQNVTFRCDPISEHNRLYWYRQTLGQGPEFLTYFQNEAQLEKSRLLSDRFSAERPKGSFSTLEIQRTEQGDSAMYLCASSFEASGGYEQYFGPGTRLTVT.

The chain has TRBV7-9 and TRBJ2-1; D is ambiguous. Between the trimmed V and J ends, which lost 2 bases and 3 bases, there was a span of 8 bases. CDR1 is SEHNR and CDR2 is FQNEAQ in the germline V gene (reference sequence). The CDR3 runs 14 residues. The CDR3 sequence: CASSLTAHYNEQFF. In DNA, the CDR3 is TGTGCCAGCAGCTTAACGGCACACTACAATGAGCAGTTCTTC. Complete variable domain (other parts from reference TRBV7-9 and TRBJ2-1): DTGVSQNPRHKITKRGQNVTFRCDPISEHNRLYWYRQTLGQGPEFLTYFQNEAQLEKSRLLSDRFSAERPKGSFSTLEIQRTEQGDSAMYLCASSLTAHYNEQFFGPGTRLTVL.

This chain joins TRBV5-3 and TRBJ1-5, with D uncertain. TRBV5-3 is filed as an ORF, its function uncertain. Trimming took 0 bases from V and 2 from J, leaving 6 bases between them. The CDR3 covers 14 residues. The CDR3 region is CARSLEDGNQPQHF. The CDR3 DNA reads TGTGCCAGAAGCTTGGAAGACGGCAATCAGCCCCAGCATTTT.

V and J are TRBV7-8 and TRBJ2-7; weak D call: TRBD1 (6 bases). The CDR3 is 14 amino acids. CDR1 SGHVS and CDR2 FQNEAQ come from the germline V gene. Between the trimmed V and J ends, which lost 1 base and 4 bases, there was a span of 11 bases. The CDR3 DNA follows: TGTGCCAGCAGCTTAGGGCCACAGGGATACGAGCAGTACTTC. Translated: CASSLGPQGYEQYF.

This clone appeared a few times. The rearrangement links TRBV28 to TRBJ2-2; D is tentatively TRBD1 or TRBD2 (5 bases each). Germline lookup yields CDR1 MDHEN and CDR2 SYDVKM. Trimming removed 8 bases at V and 4 bases at J, with 14 bases between. The CDR3 loop spans 14 amino acids. The CDR3 DNA reads TGTGCCAGCCGGTTGGCAGGGACCACCGGGGAGCTGTTTTTT. Translating it yields CASRLAGTTGELFF.

The gene calls are TRBV7-9 and TRBJ1-5; no clear D gene. The CDR3 contains 13 residues. The ends were cut back, 3 bases at V and 6 bases at J, with 9 bases in the middle. Germline V gives CDR1 SEHNR, CDR2 FQNEAQ (reference sequence). The CDR3: CASSFQDFQPQHF. The CDR3 DNA reads as TGTGCCAGCAGCTTTCAGGACTTTCAGCCCCAGCATTTT.